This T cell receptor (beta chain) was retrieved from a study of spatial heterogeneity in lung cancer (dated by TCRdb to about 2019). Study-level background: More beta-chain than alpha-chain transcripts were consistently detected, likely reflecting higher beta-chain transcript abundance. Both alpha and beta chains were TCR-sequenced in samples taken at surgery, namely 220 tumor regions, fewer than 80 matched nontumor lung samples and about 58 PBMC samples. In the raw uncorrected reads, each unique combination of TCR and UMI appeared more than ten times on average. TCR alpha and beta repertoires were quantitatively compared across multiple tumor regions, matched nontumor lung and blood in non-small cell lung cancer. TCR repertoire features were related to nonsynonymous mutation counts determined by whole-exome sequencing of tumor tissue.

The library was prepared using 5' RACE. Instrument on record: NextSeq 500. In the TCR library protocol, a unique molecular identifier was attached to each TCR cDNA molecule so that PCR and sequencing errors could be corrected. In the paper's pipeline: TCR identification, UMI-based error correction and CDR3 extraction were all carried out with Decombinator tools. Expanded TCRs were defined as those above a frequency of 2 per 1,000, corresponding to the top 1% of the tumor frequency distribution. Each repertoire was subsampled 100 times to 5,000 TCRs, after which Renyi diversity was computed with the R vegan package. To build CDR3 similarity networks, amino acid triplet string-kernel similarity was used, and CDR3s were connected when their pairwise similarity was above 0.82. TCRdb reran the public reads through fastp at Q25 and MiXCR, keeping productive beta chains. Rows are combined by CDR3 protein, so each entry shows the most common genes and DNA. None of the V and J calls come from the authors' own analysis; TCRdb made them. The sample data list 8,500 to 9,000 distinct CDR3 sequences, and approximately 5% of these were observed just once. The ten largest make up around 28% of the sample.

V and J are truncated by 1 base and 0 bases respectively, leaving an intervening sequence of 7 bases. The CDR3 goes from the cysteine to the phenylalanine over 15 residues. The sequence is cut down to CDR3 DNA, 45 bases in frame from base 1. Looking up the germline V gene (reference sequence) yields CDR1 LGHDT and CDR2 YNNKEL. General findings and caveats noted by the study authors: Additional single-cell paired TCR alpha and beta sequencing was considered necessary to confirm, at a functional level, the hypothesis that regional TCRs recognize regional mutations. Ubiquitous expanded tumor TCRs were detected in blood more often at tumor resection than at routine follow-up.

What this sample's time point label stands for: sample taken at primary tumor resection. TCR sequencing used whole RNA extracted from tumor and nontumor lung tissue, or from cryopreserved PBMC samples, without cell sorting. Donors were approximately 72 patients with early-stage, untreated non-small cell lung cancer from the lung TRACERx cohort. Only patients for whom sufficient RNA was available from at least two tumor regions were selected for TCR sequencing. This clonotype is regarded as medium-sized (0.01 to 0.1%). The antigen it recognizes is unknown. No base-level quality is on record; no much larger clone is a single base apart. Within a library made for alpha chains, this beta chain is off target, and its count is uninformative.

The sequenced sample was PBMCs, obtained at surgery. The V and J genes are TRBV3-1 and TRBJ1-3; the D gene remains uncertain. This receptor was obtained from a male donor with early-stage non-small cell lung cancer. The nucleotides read TGTGCCAGCAGCCAAGGCGTAGGCTCTGGAAACACCATATATTTT. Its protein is CASSQGVGSGNTIYF.